This T cell receptor beta chain is drawn from a study of T cell clonality in common variable immunodeficiency (dated by TCRdb to about 2015). Overall study results and their limits: Increased TCRbeta clonality was found in CVID subjects compared with healthy controls (t-test p = 0.018), with the increase being most characteristic of about a third of subjects. It was noted by the authors that sequencing of the repertoires of T cell subpopulations would be needed to clarify the cause of the increased clonality in CVID. Fewer deletions and N-nucleotide insertions were reportedly observed in CVID TCRbeta sequences, and highly modified clones with 13 or more V deletions were reportedly absent from CVID TCRbeta sequences. CVID subjects shared fewer TCRbeta clones with each other than healthy controls did (p < 0.0001). Even though DNA input was the same, control samples had an average of about 80,000 unique sequences each, compared with roughly 34,000 in CVID samples. Patient heterogeneity within the CVID cohort put limits on correlating repertoire features with clinical complications.

The sample holds many counts of this clone. The target of this receptor is not known. The read ends 3 residues before the CDR3 terminus; that terminus is restored from the germline J gene. Most of the CVID patients and most of the healthy controls were of Caucasian heritage. Heparinized peripheral whole blood samples of about 5 to 8.5 ml were collected from each donor. Genomic DNA from adults with common variable immune deficiency (CVID) and from healthy adult controls was used to sequence TCRbeta CDR3 repertoires. The control group comprised some 22 healthy adult volunteers, some 12 female and about 10 male, aged about 23 to 75 years with a mean age of approximately 35. Diluted blood was subjected to density centrifugation over Hypaque 1077 or Ficoll-Paque for isolation of peripheral blood mononuclear cells. Genomic DNA was obtained from unsorted mononuclear cells using either Qiagen column purification or a centrifugation-based method.

Relative to germline, V is missing 6 bases and J is missing 3 bases, with 6 bases of the junction outside any gene match. The CDR3 has 16 amino acids, counting the end cysteine and phenylalanine. The DNA has 39 bases, all within the CDR3, and is read from base 1. Sequences SNHLY (CDR1) and FYNNEI (CDR2) are obtained from the germline V gene. Equivalent amounts of genomic DNA from CVID and control samples were used as sequencing input. For every sample, a 60 bp segment covering the rearranged TCRbeta CDR3 region was amplified and then sequenced. The immunoSEQ assay, a bias-corrected multiplex PCR combined with high-throughput sequencing, was used for TCRbeta amplification. Processing in the source paper ran as follows. Every unique nucleotide sequence counted as a clone and was annotated with V, D and J genes, copy number and frequency. Sequences were labeled productive if in frame, and non-productive if out of frame or containing stop codons. Clonality was calculated from Shannon's entropy as previously described. The predicted amino acid sequences of productive clones were used to derive the mean CDR3 Kyte-Doolittle hydropathy. Scaled V gene usage was hierarchically clustered using Manhattan distance and complete linkage with the R hclust function. Clone sharing by CDR3 amino acid sequence was assessed by resampling 12 repertoires per group over 100 rounds. The repertoires were searched for approximately 70 published EBV-specific and a few hundred published CMV-specific TCRbeta sequences. A couple of CVID samples yielding fewer than 10,000 sequences were excluded from analysis, leaving more than 35 CVID repertoires. TCRdb stores this immuneACCESS table with in-frame sequences only. Part of the clones is absent; in the studies checked, under half of the shortfall reflects unresolved V genes, and no reason is known for the rest. V and J calls and clone size are copied from that table; D and trimming were computed from the DNA. This sample was tabulated with approximately 60,000 clones, among which there are no singletons. Around 0.84% of the sample rests with the top ten.

Sequenced sample: peripheral blood mononuclear cells. The sequence links TRBV2 to TRBJ2-5, with 14 bases matching TRBD2. The TCR sequence derives from a person between 18 and 75 years old in good health. The CDR3 region: CASRGLAGVGKETQYF. CDR3 DNA (partial): TGTGCCAGCAGGGGACTAGCGGGAGTAGGGAAAGAGACC.